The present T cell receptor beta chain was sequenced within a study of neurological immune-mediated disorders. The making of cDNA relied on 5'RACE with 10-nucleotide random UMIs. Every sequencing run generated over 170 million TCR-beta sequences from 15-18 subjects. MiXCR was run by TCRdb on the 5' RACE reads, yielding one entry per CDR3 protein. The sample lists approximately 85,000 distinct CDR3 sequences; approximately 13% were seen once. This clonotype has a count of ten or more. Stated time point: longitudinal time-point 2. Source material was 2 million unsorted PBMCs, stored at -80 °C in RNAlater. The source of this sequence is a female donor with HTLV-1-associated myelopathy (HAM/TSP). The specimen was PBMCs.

Written as DNA, the CDR3 is TGCGCCAGCAGCCCCATCGGTCTGCGCGGGGGAGACAATGAGCAGTTCTTC. It encodes CASSPIGLRGGDNEQFF. The V gene is TRBV4-1, the J gene TRBJ2-1; 7 bases line up with TRBD2. Germline CDR1 and CDR2: MGHRA and YSYEKL. The CDR3 loop spans 17 amino acids. With V trimmed by 4 bases and J by 5 bases, 14 bases remained unmatched.